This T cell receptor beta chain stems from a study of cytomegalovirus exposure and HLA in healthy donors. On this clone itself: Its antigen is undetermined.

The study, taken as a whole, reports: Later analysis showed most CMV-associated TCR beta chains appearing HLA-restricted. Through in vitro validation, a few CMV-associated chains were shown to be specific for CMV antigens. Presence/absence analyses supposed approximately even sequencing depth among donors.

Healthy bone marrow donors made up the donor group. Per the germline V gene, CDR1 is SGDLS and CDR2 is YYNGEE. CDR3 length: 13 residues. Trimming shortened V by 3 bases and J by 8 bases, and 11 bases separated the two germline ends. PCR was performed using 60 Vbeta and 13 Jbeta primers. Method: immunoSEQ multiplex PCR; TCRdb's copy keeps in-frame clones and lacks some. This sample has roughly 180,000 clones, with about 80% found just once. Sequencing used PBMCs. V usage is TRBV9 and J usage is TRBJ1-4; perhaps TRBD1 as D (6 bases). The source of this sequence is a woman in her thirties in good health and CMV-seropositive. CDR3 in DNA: TGTGCCAGCAGCGCAGGGGATAGGGAAAAACTGTTTTTT. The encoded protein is CASSAGDREKLFF.